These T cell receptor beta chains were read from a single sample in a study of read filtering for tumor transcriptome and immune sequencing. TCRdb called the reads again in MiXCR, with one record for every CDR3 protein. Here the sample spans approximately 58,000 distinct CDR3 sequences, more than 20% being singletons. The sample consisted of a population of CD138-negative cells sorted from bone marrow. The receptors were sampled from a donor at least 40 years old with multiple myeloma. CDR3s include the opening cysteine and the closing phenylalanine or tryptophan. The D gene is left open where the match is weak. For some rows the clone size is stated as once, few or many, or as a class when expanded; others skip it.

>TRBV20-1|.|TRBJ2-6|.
TGCAGTGCTCTCTTCCTTGGGGGGATTGGGGCCAACGTCCTGACTTTC
CSALFLGGIGANVLTF
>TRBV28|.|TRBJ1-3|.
TGTGCCAGCAGTCCCTCGGACAGAGGAAACACCATATATTTT
CASSPSDRGNTIYF
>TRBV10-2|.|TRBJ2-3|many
TGCGCCAGTTGGAAAGATACGCAGTATTTT
CASWKDTQYF
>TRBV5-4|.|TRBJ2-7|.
TGTGCCAGCAGCACCCTCACCACTTCCGAGCAGTACTTC
CASSTLTTSEQYF
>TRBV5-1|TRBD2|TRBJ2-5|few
TGCGCCAGCAGCAGGGACGGGAGGGAGCGAGAGACCCAGTACTTC
CASSRDGRERETQYF
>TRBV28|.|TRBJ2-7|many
TGTGCCAGCAGCCATCGGAACAAACAATACGAGCAGTACTTC
CASSHRNKQYEQYF
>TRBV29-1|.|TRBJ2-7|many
TGCAGCGTCAGCCGGGACCTTAGCTCCTACGAGCAGTACTTC
CSVSRDLSSYEQYF
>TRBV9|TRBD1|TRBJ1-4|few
TGTGCCAGCAGCGCTGGACAGGGGACTACAGAAAAACTGTTTTTT
CASSAGQGTTEKLFF
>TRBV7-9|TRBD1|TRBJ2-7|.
TGTGCCAGCAGCTCGCGGACAGGGATATACGAGCAGTACTTC
CASSSRTGIYEQYF
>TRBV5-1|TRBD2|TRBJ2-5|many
TGCGCCAGCAGCTCCGGTTCAGGAGGGAGGGCCCTCGAGACCCAGTACTTC
CASSSGSGGRALETQYF
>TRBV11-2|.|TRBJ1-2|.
TGTGCCAGCAGCTTAGACCGGGAGCGCTATGGCTACACCTTC
CASSLDRERYGYTF
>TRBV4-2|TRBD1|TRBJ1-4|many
TGTGCCAGCAGCCAACGCCTGGGACAGGGTAATGAAAAACTGTTTTTT
CASSQRLGQGNEKLFF
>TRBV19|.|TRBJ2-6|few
TGTGCCAGTAGTATAACGGGTGGGGCCAACGTCCTGACTTTC
CASSITGGANVLTF
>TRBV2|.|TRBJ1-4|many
TGTGCCAGCAGCCGAGACGGGGCAACTAATGAAAAACTGTTTTTT
CASSRDGATNEKLFF
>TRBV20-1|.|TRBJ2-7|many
TGCAGTGCGGAGCCGAGCTACGAGCAGTACTTC
CSAEPSYEQYF
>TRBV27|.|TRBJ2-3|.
TGTGCTAGCAGCTGGGACCGTAGCACAGGTACGCAGTATTTT
CASSWDRSTGTQYF
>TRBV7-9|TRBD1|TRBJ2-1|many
TGTGCCAGCAGTCCTCGGACAGGGAGCTCCTACAATGAGCAGTTCTTC
CASSPRTGSSYNEQFF